This T cell receptor (beta chain) originates from a study of blood T cell repertoires in COVID-19. Overall study context: The study drew acute and convalescent COVID-19 samples from the United States, Italy and Spain.

This CDR3 contains 15 residues. Trimming left V 4 bases short and J 2 bases short, with 16 bases between. CDR1 SGDLS and CDR2 YYNGEE come from the germline V gene. Sequenced by immunoSEQ multiplex PCR; TCRdb stores in-frame clones only, minus some. The sample includes around 220,000 clones, roughly nine tenths of them seen just once. Specimen: peripheral blood. The genes are TRBV9 and TRBJ2-7; TRBD1 is a possible D gene (6 bases). The receptor's source is a man aged 40-55 years with active or convalescent COVID-19. CDR3 residues: CASSIQPGQPYEQYF. In DNA form, the CDR3 reads TGTGCCAGCAGCATACAACCCGGACAGCCCTACGAGCAGTACTTC.